A single sample is the source of the 10 T cell receptor beta chains below, sequenced in a study of CD8+ T cells in alopecia areata. The treatment: oral pan-JAK inhibitor, 5-10 mg twice daily. Reverse transcribed after extraction, RNA yielded cDNA as the sequencing template. Some clones are missing from TCRdb's copy, which holds only in-frame ones; the method was immunoSEQ multiplex PCR. The sample includes about 140,000 clones, roughly four fifths of them seen just once. The sequences come from CD8+ T cells sorted from blood, collected at week 4, from a patient treated with tofacitinib. The receptors were sampled from a human donor with alopecia areata.

The gene calls are TRBV7-9 and TRBJ2-5; 7 bases align to TRBD2. V was pared by 6 bases and J by 0 bases, with 13 bases of the junction left unmatched. This CDR3 spans 17 amino acids. Germline CDR1 and CDR2: SEHNR and FQNEAQ (reference sequence). Here the CDR3 DNA reads TGTGCCAGCAGTCTTAGCGGGTGGACACCGTACCAAGAGACCCAGTACTTC. Translating it yields CASSLSGWTPYQETQYF.

The rearrangement uses TRBV29-1 and TRBJ1-1; D is undetermined. Germline lookup yields CDR1 SQVTM and CDR2 ANQGSEA. Trimming left V 4 bases short and J 0 bases short, with 6 bases between. The CDR3 totals 12 residues. CDR3 DNA sequence: TGCAGCGTTGGGGCGATGAACACTGAAGCTTTCTTT. It specifies CSVGAMNTEAFF.

Note on this clone: This CDR3 is also generated by other DNA sequences in the sample. The chain couples TRBV13 to TRBJ2-7; D call uncertain. V gave up 4 bases and J gave up 0 bases, with 1 base separating them. The CDR3 has 11 residues. Germline loops: CDR1 PRHDT, CDR2 FYEKMQ (reference sequence). The CDR3 nucleotides read TGTGCCAGCAGCTCCTCCTACGAGCAGTACTTC. This translates into CASSSSYEQYF.

The CDR3 reads CASSAKGGFGNTIYF. The CDR3 DNA follows: TGTGCCAGCAGCGCCAAAGGGGGCTTTGGAAACACCATATATTTT. The chain has TRBV9 and TRBJ1-3; 7 nucleotides align to TRBD1. This CDR3 has 15 amino acids. Trimming removed 3 bases from V and 3 bases from J; junction bases left unmatched: 6. Germline assignment: CDR1 SGDLS and CDR2 YYNGEE.

The J gene is TRBJ2-7, the V gene TRBV5-6, with 8 bases lining up with TRBD2. Germline V gives CDR1 SGHDT, CDR2 YYEEEE. Germline trimming cut 7 bases from V and 3 bases from J; bases unmatched to any gene: 9. The CDR3 consists of 14 residues. CDR3 residues: CASGYYSGVYEQYF. CDR3 nucleotides: TGTGCCAGCGGATATTATAGCGGGGTCTACGAGCAGTACTTC.

V and J are TRBV14 and TRBJ1-1; D is possibly TRBD1 (5 bases). Trimming left V 5 bases short and J 11 bases short, with 12 bases between. Germline lookup yields CDR1 SGHDN and CDR2 FVKESK. CDR3 length: 11 amino acids. CDR3 sequence (DNA): TGTGCCAGCAGCAAGGGACTAGGCGCTTTCTTT. Translation gives CASSKGLGAFF.

With regard to this clone: A read error may produce the germline difference seen at one junction end. The chain recombines TRBV7-9 with TRBJ1-1, with D possibly being TRBD1 (6 bases). The germline CDR1 and CDR2 sequences are SEHNR and FQNEAQ (reference sequence). The CDR3 totals 15 residues. The CDR3 DNA sequence: TGTGCCAGCACCTTAGGCAGGGGACTGAACACTGAAGCTTTCTTT. It codes for CASTLGRGLNTEAFF. Variable domain in full (rest from reference TRBV7-9 and TRBJ1-1): DTGVSQNPRHKITKRGQNVTFRCDPISEHNRLYWYRQTLGQGPEFLTYFQNEAQLEKSRLLSDRFSAERPKGSFSTLEIQRTEQGDSAMYLCASTLGRGLNTEAFFGQGTRLTVV.

The J gene is TRBJ1-1, the V gene TRBV2; 10 bases match TRBD1. The germline V gene encodes CDR1 SNHLY and CDR2 FYNNEI. J was trimmed by 0 bases and V by 0 bases; bases with no gene match: 4. The CDR3 totals 17 residues. The CDR3 is CASSEAGTGAMNTEAFF. Here the CDR3 DNA reads TGTGCCAGCAGTGAAGCTGGGACAGGGGCCATGAACACTGAAGCTTTCTTT.

The rearrangement joins TRBV25-1 to TRBJ2-5; D may match TRBD1 or TRBD2 (6 bases each). There are 13 residues in the CDR3. The V gene's germline CDR1 is MGHDK and CDR2 SYGVNS. V lost 5 bases to trimming and J lost 4 bases, with 11 bases between them. The CDR3 region is CASSWGARETQYF. CDR3 DNA: TGTGCCAGCAGTTGGGGGGCACGAGAGACCCAGTACTTC.

This chain uses TRBV6-5 with TRBJ2-7; D is unclear. Germline values: CDR1 MNHEY, CDR2 SVGAGI. V was cut by 6 bases and J by 2 bases, with 17 bases left in between. This CDR3 region has 15 residues. CDR3 DNA: TGTGCCAGCAGACTGATATTAGACGGTACCTACGAGCAGTACTTC. This translates into CASRLILDGTYEQYF.